This entry is about one T cell receptor beta chain. This entry comes from a study of T cell changes during pregnancy in multiple sclerosis. The CDR3 is made up of 15 amino acids. Germline values: CDR1 SGHAT, CDR2 FQDESV (reference sequence). J gave up 0 bases and V 2 bases, and 2 bases lay outside the gene matches. Profiling relied on immunoSEQ multiplex PCR, and the TCRdb table lists in-frame clones only, not all of them. The sample holds nearly 40,000 clones, about 90% seen once. The TCR was taken from a female donor with multiple sclerosis, enrolled in a pregnancy study. The chain has TRBV11-1 and TRBJ2-7; 9 bases match TRBD1. The sequenced sample was CD4+ T cells from peripheral blood mononuclear cells, obtained before pregnancy. The CDR3 is CASSLTDRGSYEQYF. The CDR3 DNA reads TGTGCCAGCAGCTTAACGGACAGGGGCTCCTACGAGCAGTACTTC.